This is a list of T cell receptor beta chains from one sample in a study of T cells expressing NK-cell markers. From the 5' RACE reads, TCRdb lists one entry per CDR3 protein and no DNA. The sample holds 350,000 to 400,000 distinct CDR3 sequences. The sequenced sample consisted of blood T cells: a sorted CD56 or NKG2C T cell subset, CD4+ or CD8+ T cells, or bulk PBMC T cells (not recorded which). The receptors were gathered from a woman aged 45 to 65 in good health. Each CDR3 is given with its conserved first and last residue. The order of the fields is J gene, V gene, CDR3 length, CDR3 protein.

TRBJ2-5,TRBV20-1,17,CSARAFFSRGAEETQYF
TRBJ2-5,TRBV4-2,17,CASSQERLGEGQETQYF
TRBJ2-7,TRBV29-1,11,CSVGGSYEQYF
TRBJ2-6,TRBV5-6,20,CASSFVVLGGRVSGANVLTF
TRBJ2-1,TRBV7-2,13,CASSFGTGDEQFF
TRBJ2-1,TRBV7-6,16,CASSLVDWGGYNEQFF
TRBJ2-2,TRBV5-1,15,CASSQTTGGTGELFF
TRBJ2-5,TRBV6-5,13,CASSYGPPETQYF
TRBJ2-1,TRBV27,16,CASSFRKIQRLDEQFF
TRBJ2-1,TRBV6-5,16,CASSYSPGGRINEQFF